This T cell receptor beta chain was sequenced for a study of blood T cells in healthy people across ages. It was with a sample-barcoded 5' primer and a J-beta primer mix that a second PCR of roughly 7 to 12 cycles was run. TCRdb reprocessed the 5' RACE reads via MiXCR and lists one record per CDR3 protein. The sample has 700,000 to 1,000,000 distinct CDR3 sequences, approximately 44% seen once. Looked up from germline, CDR1 is LGHDT and CDR2 is YNNKEL (reference sequence). The V end lost 4 bases, the J end lost 2 bases, and 15 bases lay between the germline ends. The length of the CDR3 is 16 residues.

The chain links TRBV3-1 to TRBJ1-5, with D tentatively TRBD1 (5 bases). The TCR sequence derives from a man aged 60 to 69 in good health. The sequencing sample was made of blood. This chain's CDR3 is CASSRGEGTGNQPQHF. DNA of the CDR3: TGTGCCAGCAGCCGGGGCGAGGGAACGGGCAATCAGCCCCAGCATTTT.